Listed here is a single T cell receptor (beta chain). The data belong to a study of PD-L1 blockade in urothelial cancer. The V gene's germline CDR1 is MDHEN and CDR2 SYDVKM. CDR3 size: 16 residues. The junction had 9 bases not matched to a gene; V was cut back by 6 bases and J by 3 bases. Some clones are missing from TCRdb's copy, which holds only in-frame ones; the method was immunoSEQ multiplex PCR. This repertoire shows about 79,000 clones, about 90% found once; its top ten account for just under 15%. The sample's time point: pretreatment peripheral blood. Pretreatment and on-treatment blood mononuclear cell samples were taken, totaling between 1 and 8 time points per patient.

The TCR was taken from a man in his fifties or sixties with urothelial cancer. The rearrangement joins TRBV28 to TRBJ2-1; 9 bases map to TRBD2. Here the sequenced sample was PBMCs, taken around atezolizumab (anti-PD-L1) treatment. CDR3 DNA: TGTGCCAGCAGGAACGCGGGGGGGGCCGTCTACAATGAGCAGTTCTTC. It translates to CASRNAGGAVYNEQFF.